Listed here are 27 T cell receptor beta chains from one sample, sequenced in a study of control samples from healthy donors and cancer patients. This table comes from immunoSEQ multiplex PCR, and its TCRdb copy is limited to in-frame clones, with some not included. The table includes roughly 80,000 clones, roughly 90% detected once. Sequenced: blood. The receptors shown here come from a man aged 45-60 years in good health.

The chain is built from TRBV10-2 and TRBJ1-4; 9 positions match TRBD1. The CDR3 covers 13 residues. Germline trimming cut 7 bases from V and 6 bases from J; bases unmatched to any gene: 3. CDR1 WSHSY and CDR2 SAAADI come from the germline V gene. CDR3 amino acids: CASKGQGDEKLFF. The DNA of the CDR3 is TGCGCCAGCAAGGGACAGGGAGATGAAAAACTGTTTTTT.

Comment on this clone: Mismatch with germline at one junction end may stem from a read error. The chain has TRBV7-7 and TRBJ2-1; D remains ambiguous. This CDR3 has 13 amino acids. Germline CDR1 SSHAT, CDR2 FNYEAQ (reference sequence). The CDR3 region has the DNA TGTGCTAGCAGCCAACGACCCTACAATGAGCAGTTCTTC. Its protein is CASSQRPYNEQFF.

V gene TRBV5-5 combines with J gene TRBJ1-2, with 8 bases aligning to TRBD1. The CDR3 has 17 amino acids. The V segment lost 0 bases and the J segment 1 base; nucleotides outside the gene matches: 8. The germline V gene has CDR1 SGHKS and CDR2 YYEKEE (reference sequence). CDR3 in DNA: TGTGCCAGCAGCTTGGGTGGGCAGGGGGCTTTTAACTATGGCTACACCTTC. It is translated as CASSLGGQGAFNYGYTF.

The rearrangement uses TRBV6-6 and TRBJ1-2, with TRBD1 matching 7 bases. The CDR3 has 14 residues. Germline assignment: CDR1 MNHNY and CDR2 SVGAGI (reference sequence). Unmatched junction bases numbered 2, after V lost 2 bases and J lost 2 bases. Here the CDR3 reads CASSYRDSNYGYTF. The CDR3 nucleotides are TGTGCCAGCAGTTACCGGGACAGCAACTATGGCTACACCTTC.

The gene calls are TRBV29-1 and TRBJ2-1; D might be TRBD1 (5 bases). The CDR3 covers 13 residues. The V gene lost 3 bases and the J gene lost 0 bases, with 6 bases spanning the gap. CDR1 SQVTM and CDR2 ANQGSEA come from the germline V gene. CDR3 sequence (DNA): TGCAGCGTTGAGGGGCGCTCCTACAATGAGCAGTTCTTC. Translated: CSVEGRSYNEQFF.

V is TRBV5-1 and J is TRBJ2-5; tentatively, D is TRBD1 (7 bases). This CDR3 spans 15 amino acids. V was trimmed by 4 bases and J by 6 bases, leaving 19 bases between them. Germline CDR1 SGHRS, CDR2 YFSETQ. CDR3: CASSPGGSEEKTQYF. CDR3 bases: TGCGCCAGCAGCCCAGGGGGGTCGGAAGAGAAGACCCAGTACTTC. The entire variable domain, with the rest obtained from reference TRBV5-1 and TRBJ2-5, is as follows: KAGVTQTPRYLIKTRGQQVTLSCSPISGHRSVSWYQQTPGQGLQFLFEYFSETQRNKGNFPGRFSGRQFSNSRSEMNVSTLELGDSALYLCASSPGGSEEKTQYFGPGTRLLVL.

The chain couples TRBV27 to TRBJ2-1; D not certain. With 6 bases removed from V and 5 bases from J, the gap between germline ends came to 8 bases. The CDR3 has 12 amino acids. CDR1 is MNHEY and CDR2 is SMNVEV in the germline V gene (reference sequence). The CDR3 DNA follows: TGTGCCAGCAGCCACCGGAACAATGAGCAGTTCTTC. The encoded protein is CASSHRNNEQFF.

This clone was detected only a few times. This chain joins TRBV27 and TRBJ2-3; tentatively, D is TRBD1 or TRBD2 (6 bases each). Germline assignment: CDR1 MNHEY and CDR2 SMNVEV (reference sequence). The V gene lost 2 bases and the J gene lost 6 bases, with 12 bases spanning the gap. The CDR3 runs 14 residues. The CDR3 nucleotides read TGTGCCAGCAGTTTAGAGGGGGGCTCCGATACGCAGTATTTT. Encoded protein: CASSLEGGSDTQYF.

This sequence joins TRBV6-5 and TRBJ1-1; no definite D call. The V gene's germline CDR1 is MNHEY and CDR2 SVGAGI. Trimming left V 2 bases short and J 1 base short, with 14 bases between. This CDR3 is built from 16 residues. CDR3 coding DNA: TGTGCCAGCAGTTACAACCGAAAGATCTGGAACACTGAAGCTTTCTTT. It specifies CASSYNRKIWNTEAFF.

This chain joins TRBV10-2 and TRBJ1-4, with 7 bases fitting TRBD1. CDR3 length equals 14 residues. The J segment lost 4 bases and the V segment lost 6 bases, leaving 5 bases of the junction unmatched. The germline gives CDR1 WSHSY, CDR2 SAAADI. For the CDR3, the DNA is TGCGCCAGCAGGGATCAGGGGGTTAATGAAAAACTGTTTTTT. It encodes CASRDQGVNEKLFF.

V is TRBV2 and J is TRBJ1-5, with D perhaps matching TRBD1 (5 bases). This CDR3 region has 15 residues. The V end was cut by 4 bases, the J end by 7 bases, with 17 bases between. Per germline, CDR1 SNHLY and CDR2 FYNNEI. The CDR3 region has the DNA TGTGCCAGCAGTGGGGGTCAGGGTAGCGGGCAGCCCCAGCATTTT. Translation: CASSGGQGSGQPQHF.

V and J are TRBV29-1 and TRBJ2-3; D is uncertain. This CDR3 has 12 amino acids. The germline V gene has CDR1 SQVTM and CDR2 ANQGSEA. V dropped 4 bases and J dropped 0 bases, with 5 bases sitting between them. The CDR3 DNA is TGCAGCGTTGTTAGAAGCACAGATACGCAGTATTTT. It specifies CSVVRSTDTQYF.

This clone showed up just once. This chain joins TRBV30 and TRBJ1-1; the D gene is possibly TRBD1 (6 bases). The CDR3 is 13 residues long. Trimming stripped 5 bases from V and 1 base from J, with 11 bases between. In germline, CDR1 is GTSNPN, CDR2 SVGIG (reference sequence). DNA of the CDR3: TGTGCCTGGCGAGGGGGACCGAACACTGAAGCTTTCTTT. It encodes CAWRGGPNTEAFF.

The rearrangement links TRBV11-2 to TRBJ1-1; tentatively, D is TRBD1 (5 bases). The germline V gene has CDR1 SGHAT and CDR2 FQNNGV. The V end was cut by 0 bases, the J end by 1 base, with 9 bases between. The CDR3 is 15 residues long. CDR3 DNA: TGTGCCAGCAGCTTAGATGCAGGGCGGAACACTGAAGCTTTCTTT. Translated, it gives CASSLDAGRNTEAFF.

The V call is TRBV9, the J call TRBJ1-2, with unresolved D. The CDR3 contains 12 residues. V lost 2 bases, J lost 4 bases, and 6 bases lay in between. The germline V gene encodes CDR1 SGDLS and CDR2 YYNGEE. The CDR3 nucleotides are TGTGCCAGCAGCGTCGGCGGCTATGGCTACACCTTC. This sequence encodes CASSVGGYGYTF.

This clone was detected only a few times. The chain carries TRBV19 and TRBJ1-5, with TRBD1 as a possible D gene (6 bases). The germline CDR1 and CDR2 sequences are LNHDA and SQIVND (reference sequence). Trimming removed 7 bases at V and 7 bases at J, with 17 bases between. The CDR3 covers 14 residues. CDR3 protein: CASNVRQEGQPQHF. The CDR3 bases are TGTGCCAGTAATGTACGACAGGAGGGACAGCCCCAGCATTTT.

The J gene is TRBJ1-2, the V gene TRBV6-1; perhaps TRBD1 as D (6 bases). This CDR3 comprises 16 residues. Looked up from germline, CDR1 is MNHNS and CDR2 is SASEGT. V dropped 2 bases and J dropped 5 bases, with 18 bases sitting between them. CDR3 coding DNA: TGTGCCAGCAGTGAATTCGAGGGGGGTACAAGATATGGCTACACCTTC. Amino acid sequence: CASSEFEGGTRYGYTF.

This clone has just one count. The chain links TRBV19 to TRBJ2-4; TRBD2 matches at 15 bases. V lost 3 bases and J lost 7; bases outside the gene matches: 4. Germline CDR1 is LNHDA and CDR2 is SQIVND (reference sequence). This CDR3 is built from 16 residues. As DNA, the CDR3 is TGTGCCAGTAGTATGGGGACTAGCGGGGGGTTTAACATTCAGTACTTC. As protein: CASSMGTSGGFNIQYF.

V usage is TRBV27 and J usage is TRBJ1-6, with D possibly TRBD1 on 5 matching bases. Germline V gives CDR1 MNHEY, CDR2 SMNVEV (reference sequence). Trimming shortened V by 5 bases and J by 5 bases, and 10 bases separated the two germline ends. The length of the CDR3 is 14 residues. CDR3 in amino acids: CASSTGRNNSPLHF. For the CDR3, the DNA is TGTGCCAGCAGTACGGGACGGAATAATTCACCCCTCCACTTT.

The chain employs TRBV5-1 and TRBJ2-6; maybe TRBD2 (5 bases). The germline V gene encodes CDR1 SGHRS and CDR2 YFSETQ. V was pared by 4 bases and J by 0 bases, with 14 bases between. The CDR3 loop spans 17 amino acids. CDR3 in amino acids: CASSHRRGVSGANVLTF. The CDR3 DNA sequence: TGCGCCAGCAGCCACCGACGGGGAGTCTCTGGGGCCAACGTCCTGACTTTC.

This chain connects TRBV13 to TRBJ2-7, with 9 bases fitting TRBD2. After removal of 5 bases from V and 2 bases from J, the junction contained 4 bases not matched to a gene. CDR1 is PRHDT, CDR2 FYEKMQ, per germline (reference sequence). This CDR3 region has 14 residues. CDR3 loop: CASSLQRGAYEQYF. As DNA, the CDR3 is TGTGCCAGCAGCCTTCAGCGGGGGGCCTACGAGCAGTACTTC.

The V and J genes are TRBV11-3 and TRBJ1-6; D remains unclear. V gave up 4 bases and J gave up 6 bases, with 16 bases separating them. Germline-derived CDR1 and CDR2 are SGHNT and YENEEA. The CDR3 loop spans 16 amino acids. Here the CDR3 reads CASSSSALAINSPLHF. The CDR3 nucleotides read TGTGCCAGCAGCTCCTCGGCGCTAGCTATTAATTCACCCCTCCACTTT.

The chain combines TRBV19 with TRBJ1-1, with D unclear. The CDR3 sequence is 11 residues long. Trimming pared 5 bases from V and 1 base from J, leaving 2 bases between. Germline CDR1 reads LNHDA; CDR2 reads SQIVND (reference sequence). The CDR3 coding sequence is TGTGCCAGTAGTTCGAACACTGAAGCTTTCTTT. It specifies CASSSNTEAFF. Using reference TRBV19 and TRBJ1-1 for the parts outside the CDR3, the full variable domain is DGGITQSPKYLFRKEGQNVTLSCEQNLNHDAMYWYRQDPGQGLRLIYYSQIVNDFQKGDIAEGYSVSREKKESFPLTVTSAQKNPTAFYLCASSSNTEAFFGQGTRLTVV.

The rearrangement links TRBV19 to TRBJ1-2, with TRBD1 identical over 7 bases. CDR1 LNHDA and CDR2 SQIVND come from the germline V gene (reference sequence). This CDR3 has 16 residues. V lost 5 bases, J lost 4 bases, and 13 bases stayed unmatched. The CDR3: CASSPSTAGGGYGYTF. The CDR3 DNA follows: TGTGCCAGTAGTCCCTCGACAGCAGGGGGTGGCTATGGCTACACCTTC.

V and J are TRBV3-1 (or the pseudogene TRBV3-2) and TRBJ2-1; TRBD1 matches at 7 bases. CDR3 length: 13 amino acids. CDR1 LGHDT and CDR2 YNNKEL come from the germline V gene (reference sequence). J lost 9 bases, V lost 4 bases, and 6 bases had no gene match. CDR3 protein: CASSRYRGGEQFF. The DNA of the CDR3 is TGTGCCAGCAGCCGTTACAGGGGTGGTGAGCAGTTCTTC.

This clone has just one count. The CDR3 loop reads CASGPPRQGPEAFF. The CDR3 DNA sequence: TGTGCTAGTGGTCCCCCCCGACAGGGACCTGAAGCTTTCTTT. The chain employs TRBV12-5 and TRBJ1-1; TRBD1 aligns across 7 bases. The CDR3 is made up of 14 amino acids. Germline CDR1 and CDR2: LGHNT and FRNRAP. With 5 bases clipped from V and 6 bases from J, the junction kept 9 bases outside the gene matches.

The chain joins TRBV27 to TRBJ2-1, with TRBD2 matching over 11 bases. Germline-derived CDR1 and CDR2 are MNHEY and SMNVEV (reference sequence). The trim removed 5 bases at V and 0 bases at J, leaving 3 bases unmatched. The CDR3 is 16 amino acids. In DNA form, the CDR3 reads TGTGCCAGCAGTCCCACTAGCGGGAGCTCCTACAATGAGCAGTTCTTC. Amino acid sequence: CASSPTSGSSYNEQFF.